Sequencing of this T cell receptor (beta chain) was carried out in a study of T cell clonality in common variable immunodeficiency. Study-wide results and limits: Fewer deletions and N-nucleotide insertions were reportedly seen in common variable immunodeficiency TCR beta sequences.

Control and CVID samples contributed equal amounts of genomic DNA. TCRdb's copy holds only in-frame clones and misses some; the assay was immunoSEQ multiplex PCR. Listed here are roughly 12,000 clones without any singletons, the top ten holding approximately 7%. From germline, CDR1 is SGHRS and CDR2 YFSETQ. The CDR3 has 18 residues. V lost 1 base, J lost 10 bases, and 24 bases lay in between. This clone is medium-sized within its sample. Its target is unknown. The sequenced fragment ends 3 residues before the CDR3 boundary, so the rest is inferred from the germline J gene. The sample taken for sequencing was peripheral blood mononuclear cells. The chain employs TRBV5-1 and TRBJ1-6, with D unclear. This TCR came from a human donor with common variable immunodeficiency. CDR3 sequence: CASSLSSPTVRGDSPLHF. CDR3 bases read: TGCGCCAGCAGCTTGAGTAGCCCAACGGTACGGGGTGACTCACCC.